These T cell receptor beta chains were read from a single sample in a study of a mutant IDH1 vaccine in newly diagnosed glioma. These TCRs' antigens remain unknown. TCRdb's copy holds only in-frame clones and misses some; the assay was immunoSEQ multiplex PCR. The sample gives tens of thousands of clones, roughly 90% of which show up once; under 2.5% is in the top ten. The specimen was PBMCs, collected from a glioma patient whose treatment included an IDH1 peptide vaccine. Every receptor here comes from a man aged 50 or older with glioma. The CDR3 runs from the conserved cysteine through the conserved F or W. The D gene is left open where the match is weak. The size of a clone is reported for some rows only, either as once, few or many, or as a class for expanded clones.

cdr3_aa: CASSLTSLAGNTIYF
cdr3_nt: TGTGCCAGCAGTTTGACCAGCTTGGCTGGAAACACCATATATTTT
d_call: .
v_call: TRBV2
clone_size: .
j_call: TRBJ1-3

cdr3_aa: CASSPEGQETQYF
cdr3_nt: TGTGCCAGCAGCCCAGAGGGACAAGAGACCCAGTACTTC
d_call: .
v_call: TRBV6-4
clone_size: .
j_call: TRBJ2-5

cdr3_aa: CASTRGGSYEQYF
cdr3_nt: TGTGCCAGCACCAGGGGGGGAAGCTACGAGCAGTACTTC
d_call: .
v_call: TRBV27
clone_size: .
j_call: TRBJ2-7

cdr3_aa: CASSQARAGYNEQFF
cdr3_nt: TGCGCCAGCAGCCAAGCACGGGCTGGCTACAATGAGCAGTTCTTC
d_call: .
v_call: TRBV4-3
clone_size: .
j_call: TRBJ2-1

cdr3_aa: CAWSVGGTGFQPQHF
cdr3_nt: TGTGCCTGGAGTGTAGGGGGGACAGGGTTTCAGCCCCAGCATTTT
d_call: TRBD1
v_call: TRBV30
clone_size: .
j_call: TRBJ1-5

cdr3_aa: CAISEPGHGSYEQYF
cdr3_nt: TGTGCCATCAGTGAGCCGGGACACGGATCCTACGAGCAGTACTTC
d_call: .
v_call: TRBV10-3
clone_size: .
j_call: TRBJ2-7

cdr3_aa: CASSQSGRLEKLFF
cdr3_nt: TGCGCCAGCAGCCAAAGTGGACGTCTGGAAAAACTGTTTTTT
d_call: .
v_call: TRBV4-3
clone_size: .
j_call: TRBJ1-4

cdr3_aa: CASSSGRRYQETQYF
cdr3_nt: TGTGCTAGCAGCTCCGGACGGAGGTACCAAGAGACCCAGTACTTC
d_call: .
v_call: TRBV7-7
clone_size: .
j_call: TRBJ2-5

cdr3_aa: CASSLETSTEQFF
cdr3_nt: TGTGCCAGCAGCTTAGAGACATCCACTGAGCAGTTCTTC
d_call: .
v_call: TRBV11-3
clone_size: .
j_call: TRBJ2-1

cdr3_aa: CASSFNPRDVSYGYTF
cdr3_nt: TGTGCCAGCAGTTTCAATCCCCGGGACGTGAGCTATGGCTACACCTTC
d_call: .
v_call: TRBV27
clone_size: .
j_call: TRBJ1-2

cdr3_aa: CATSRGAGTGNSGEQYF
cdr3_nt: TGTGCCACCAGCAGAGGTGCCGGGACAGGGAATTCGGGCGAGCAGTACTTC
d_call: TRBD1
v_call: TRBV15
clone_size: .
j_call: TRBJ2-7

cdr3_aa: CASSDRVNTEAFF
cdr3_nt: TGTGCCAGCAGTGACAGGGTTAACACTGAAGCTTTCTTT
d_call: .
v_call: TRBV6-4
clone_size: .
j_call: TRBJ1-1

cdr3_aa: CAWRVRDRVDQPQHF
cdr3_nt: TGTGCCTGGAGGGTCCGGGACAGGGTGGATCAGCCCCAGCATTTT
d_call: TRBD1
v_call: TRBV30
clone_size: .
j_call: TRBJ1-5

cdr3_aa: CASGDPGQAHEQYF
cdr3_nt: TGTGCCAGCGGTGATCCGGGACAGGCCCACGAGCAGTACTTC
d_call: TRBD1
v_call: TRBV28
clone_size: .
j_call: TRBJ2-7

cdr3_aa: CASTIDPGQVAYEQYF
cdr3_nt: TGTGCCAGCACCATCGACCCCGGACAGGTCGCCTACGAGCAGTACTTC
d_call: TRBD1
v_call: TRBV5-4
clone_size: .
j_call: TRBJ2-7

cdr3_aa: CASSLEGGQPQHF
cdr3_nt: TGTGCCAGCAGCTTGGAGGGGGGACAGCCCCAGCATTTT
d_call: .
v_call: TRBV5-4
clone_size: .
j_call: TRBJ1-5

cdr3_aa: CASSLGGTGITYEQYF
cdr3_nt: TGTGCCAGCAGCTTAGGGGGGACAGGGATAACCTACGAGCAGTACTTC
d_call: TRBD1
v_call: TRBV7-9
clone_size: few
j_call: TRBJ2-7

cdr3_aa: CASSPFPSLSGDWDTEAFF
cdr3_nt: TGTGCCAGCAGCCCGTTCCCCTCTCTGTCGGGCGATTGGGACACTGAAGCTTTCTTT
d_call: .
v_call: TRBV11-2
clone_size: .
j_call: TRBJ1-1

cdr3_aa: CASSYRDRHIYEQYF
cdr3_nt: TGTGCCAGCAGTTACAGAGACAGGCACATCTACGAGCAGTACTTC
d_call: .
v_call: TRBV6-5
clone_size: .
j_call: TRBJ2-7

cdr3_aa: CASIPGGYSGANVLTF
cdr3_nt: TGTGCCAGTATCCCAGGGGGCTACTCTGGGGCCAACGTCCTGACTTTC
d_call: TRBD1
v_call: TRBV19
clone_size: .
j_call: TRBJ2-6

cdr3_aa: CASSVQGPLTEAFF
cdr3_nt: TGCGCCAGCAGCGTTCAGGGGCCGCTCACTGAAGCTTTCTTT
d_call: .
v_call: TRBV5-1
clone_size: .
j_call: TRBJ1-1

cdr3_aa: CASSPPLYNEQFF
cdr3_nt: TGTGCCAGCAGCCCCCCCCTCTACAATGAGCAGTTCTTC
d_call: .
v_call: TRBV13
clone_size: .
j_call: TRBJ2-1

cdr3_aa: CASSLNGGNTGELFF
cdr3_nt: TGTGCCAGCAGCTTAAACGGGGGCAACACCGGGGAGCTGTTTTTT
d_call: .
v_call: TRBV7-2
clone_size: .
j_call: TRBJ2-2

cdr3_aa: CASINAGRGWGNTEAFF
cdr3_nt: TGTGCCAGTATCAACGCCGGCAGGGGCTGGGGAAACACTGAAGCTTTCTTT
d_call: .
v_call: TRBV19
clone_size: .
j_call: TRBJ1-1

cdr3_aa: CASSFSGSADTQYF
cdr3_nt: TGTGCCAGCAGCTTCTCTGGGTCAGCAGATACGCAGTATTTT
d_call: .
v_call: TRBV5-6
clone_size: .
j_call: TRBJ2-3

cdr3_aa: CASSLMWVENQPQHF
cdr3_nt: TGTGCCAGCAGTTTAATGTGGGTAGAGAATCAGCCCCAGCATTTT
d_call: .
v_call: TRBV27
clone_size: .
j_call: TRBJ1-5

cdr3_aa: CASSFPLRDGYTF
cdr3_nt: TGTGCCAGCAGTTTCCCCCTACGTGATGGCTACACCTTC
d_call: .
v_call: TRBV28
clone_size: .
j_call: TRBJ1-2

cdr3_aa: CASSLGQPSYGYTF
cdr3_nt: TGCGCCAGCAGCTTGGGACAGCCGTCGTATGGCTACACCTTC
d_call: .
v_call: TRBV5-1
clone_size: .
j_call: TRBJ1-2

cdr3_aa: CASSSPGDTEAFF
cdr3_nt: TGTGCCAGCAGCTCCCCTGGTGACACTGAAGCTTTCTTT
d_call: .
v_call: TRBV7-3
clone_size: .
j_call: TRBJ1-1

cdr3_aa: CASSLVTLTTGELFF
cdr3_nt: TGCGCCAGCAGCTTGGTGACCCTCACCACCGGGGAGCTGTTTTTT
d_call: .
v_call: TRBV5-1
clone_size: .
j_call: TRBJ2-2

cdr3_aa: CASSYSGGRFEKLFF
cdr3_nt: TGTGCCAGCAGTTACTCGGGCGGGAGATTTGAAAAACTGTTTTTT
d_call: .
v_call: TRBV6-5
clone_size: once
j_call: TRBJ1-4

cdr3_aa: CASSLVSGLSNQPQHF
cdr3_nt: TGTGCCAGCAGCTTGGTTTCAGGGCTTAGCAATCAGCCCCAGCATTTT
d_call: .
v_call: TRBV5-5
clone_size: .
j_call: TRBJ1-5

cdr3_aa: CASRVSGAGGGYTF
cdr3_nt: TGTGCCAGCAGGGTCTCGGGGGCGGGAGGTGGCTACACCTTC
d_call: .
v_call: TRBV28
clone_size: .
j_call: TRBJ1-2

cdr3_aa: CASSWEGGSYEQYF
cdr3_nt: TGTGCCAGCAGTTGGGAAGGGGGCTCCTACGAGCAGTACTTC
d_call: .
v_call: TRBV27
clone_size: .
j_call: TRBJ2-7

cdr3_aa: CASSLGLVTGELFF
cdr3_nt: TGTGCCAGCAGCTTGGGACTAGTCACCGGGGAGCTGTTTTTT
d_call: TRBD2
v_call: TRBV7-2
clone_size: .
j_call: TRBJ2-2

cdr3_aa: CASSVTSVTDTQYF
cdr3_nt: TGTGCCAGCAGCGTAACTAGCGTGACAGATACGCAGTATTTT
d_call: TRBD2
v_call: TRBV9
clone_size: .
j_call: TRBJ2-3

cdr3_aa: CASSYKSGANVLTF
cdr3_nt: TGTGCCAGCAGCTACAAGTCTGGGGCCAACGTCCTGACTTTC
d_call: .
v_call: TRBV5-6
clone_size: .
j_call: TRBJ2-6

cdr3_aa: CASSSDRSYYGYTF
cdr3_nt: TGTGCCAGCAGCTCTGACAGGTCCTACTATGGCTACACCTTC
d_call: .
v_call: TRBV7-2
clone_size: .
j_call: TRBJ1-2

cdr3_aa: CASSYQRQLNTEAFF
cdr3_nt: TGTGCCAGCAGCTACCAGAGACAGCTGAACACTGAAGCTTTCTTT
d_call: .
v_call: TRBV13
clone_size: .
j_call: TRBJ1-1

cdr3_aa: CASSLSAGIPYEQYF
cdr3_nt: TGCGCCAGCAGCTTGTCGGCAGGCATTCCCTACGAGCAGTACTTC
d_call: .
v_call: TRBV5-1
clone_size: once
j_call: TRBJ2-7

cdr3_aa: CALEGQGSYEQYF
cdr3_nt: TGTGCCCTCGAAGGACAGGGATCCTACGAGCAGTACTTC
d_call: TRBD1
v_call: TRBV30
clone_size: .
j_call: TRBJ2-7

cdr3_aa: CASSLTGLAGAGELFF
cdr3_nt: TGTGCCAGCAGCTTAACGGGCCTAGCGGGGGCCGGGGAGCTGTTTTTT
d_call: TRBD2
v_call: TRBV7-3
clone_size: .
j_call: TRBJ2-2

cdr3_aa: CASSKSSLPGEQFF
cdr3_nt: TGTGCCAGCAGTAAGTCTAGCCTCCCGGGTGAGCAGTTCTTC
d_call: .
v_call: TRBV9
clone_size: .
j_call: TRBJ2-1

cdr3_aa: CASSLRAPTGNYGYTF
cdr3_nt: TGTGCCAGCAGCCTCAGGGCCCCCACAGGGAACTATGGCTACACCTTC
d_call: .
v_call: TRBV7-6
clone_size: .
j_call: TRBJ1-2

cdr3_aa: CASSLSGRGRVGELFF
cdr3_nt: TGTGCCAGCAGTTTATCAGGCAGGGGGCGGGTCGGGGAGCTGTTTTTT
d_call: TRBD1
v_call: TRBV28
clone_size: .
j_call: TRBJ2-2

cdr3_aa: CASIGQGARTDTQYF
cdr3_nt: TGTGCCAGCATTGGACAGGGGGCGCGCACAGATACGCAGTATTTT
d_call: TRBD1
v_call: TRBV6-1
clone_size: once
j_call: TRBJ2-3

cdr3_aa: CANTTGTGQTDTQYF
cdr3_nt: TGTGCTAATACGACAGGGACCGGACAAACAGATACGCAGTATTTT
d_call: TRBD1
v_call: TRBV11-1
clone_size: .
j_call: TRBJ2-3

cdr3_aa: CASSPAGGGDTQYF
cdr3_nt: TGCGCCAGCAGCCCCGCGGGGGGGGGAGATACGCAGTATTTT
d_call: TRBD2
v_call: TRBV5-1
clone_size: once
j_call: TRBJ2-3

cdr3_aa: CASSGNSQGTGEKLFF
cdr3_nt: TGTGCCAGCAGTGGAAATTCACAGGGGACCGGCGAAAAACTGTTTTTT
d_call: TRBD1
v_call: TRBV6-1
clone_size: .
j_call: TRBJ1-4

cdr3_aa: CASSWGADTGELFF
cdr3_nt: TGTGCCAGCAGCTGGGGGGCAGACACCGGGGAGCTGTTTTTT
d_call: .
v_call: TRBV7-8
clone_size: .
j_call: TRBJ2-2